The 22 T cell receptor beta chains in this list originate from one sample, sequenced in a study of PD-1 blockade in classical Hodgkin lymphoma. Clones were read by immunoSEQ multiplex PCR, and TCRdb kept only the in-frame ones, dropping some. This table has around 100,000 clones, 75% to 95% appearing once. This sample's time point: cycle 4 day 1 (C4D1), after 6 weeks of nivolumab. All patients relapsed after autologous stem cell transplantation, and brentuximab vedotin exposure varied. The sequences come from peripheral blood mononuclear cells (PBMCs), collected before the fourth cycle of nivolumab. The source is a human donor with classical Hodgkin lymphoma.

The chain recombines TRBV9 with TRBJ1-4; D perhaps matches TRBD1 (6 bases). This CDR3 region has 16 residues. Germline values: CDR1 SGDLS, CDR2 YYNGEE. Trimming shortened V by 4 bases and J by 6 bases, and 19 bases separated the two germline ends. CDR3 sequence (DNA): TGTGCCAGCAGCACATACAACAGGGAAGGAGATGAAAAACTGTTTTTT. The encoded protein is CASSTYNREGDEKLFF.

This chain uses TRBV5-4 with TRBJ1-1; D not certain. Germline loops: CDR1 SGHNT, CDR2 YYREEE (reference sequence). Trimming cost V 0 bases and J 5 bases, with 17 bases left between them. The CDR3 spans 16 residues. The CDR3 region is CASSLVPRVSQTEAFF. The CDR3 DNA follows: TGTGCCAGCAGCTTGGTCCCTCGTGTCAGTCAAACTGAAGCTTTCTTT.

V and J are TRBV19 and TRBJ2-1, with 7 bases lining up with TRBD2. Germline V gene lookup returns CDR1 LNHDA and CDR2 SQIVND (reference sequence). The trim removed 4 bases at V and 4 bases at J, leaving 1 base unmatched. The CDR3 length is 13 residues. The CDR3 is CASSRGGYNEQFF. The CDR3 nucleotides read TGTGCCAGTAGTAGGGGGGGGTACAATGAGCAGTTCTTC.

The chain employs TRBV6-6 and TRBJ2-2, with D perhaps being TRBD1 or TRBD2 (5 bases each). The germline V gene has CDR1 MNHNY and CDR2 SVGAGI (reference sequence). This CDR3 is built from 15 residues. Trimming took 7 bases from V and 4 from J, leaving 16 bases between them. The CDR3 spells CASKVVRGPTGELFF. The CDR3, as DNA: TGTGCCAGCAAGGTTGTGAGGGGCCCCACCGGGGAGCTGTTTTTT.

The rearrangement links TRBV6-5 to TRBJ1-2, with TRBD1 matching 7 bases. CDR3 length: 15 amino acids. V trimming: 6 bases; J trimming: 7 bases; junction bases outside the gene matches: 14. Germline CDR1 and CDR2: MNHEY and SVGAGI. CDR3 nucleotide sequence: TGTGCCAGCAGCTCCCCCGACAGGGTGCTCCTTGGCTACACCTTC. Residues: CASSSPDRVLLGYTF.

This chain uses TRBV9 with TRBJ2-5; TRBD2 agrees at 9 bases. The V gene end was trimmed by 2 bases and the J gene end by 6 bases; junction bases not matched to a gene: 20. This CDR3 region has 19 residues. Germline V gene lookup returns CDR1 SGDLS and CDR2 YYNGEE. For the CDR3, the DNA is TGTGCCAGCAGCGTGGGGGGACTAGCAACCTGGAGGGATCAGCAGACCCAGTACTTC. Its translation is CASSVGGLATWRDQQTQYF.

The chain links TRBV7-6 to TRBJ2-7; D uncertain. The CDR3 is 13 residues long. Germline-derived CDR1 and CDR2 are SGHVS and FNYEAQ. The V gene lost 5 bases and the J gene lost 2 bases, with 10 bases spanning the gap. DNA for the CDR3: TGTGCCAGCAGCGTGGGCGACGCCTACGAGCAGTACTTC. It specifies CASSVGDAYEQYF.

The rearrangement links TRBV7-3 to TRBJ2-1; D is perhaps TRBD1 (6 bases). The CDR3 has 12 amino acids. V was trimmed by 4 bases and J by 12 bases, leaving 13 bases between them. Germline V gene sequence: CDR1 SGHTA, CDR2 FQGTGA. The CDR3 here is CASSSSGATQFF. The CDR3, as DNA: TGTGCCAGCAGCTCCTCAGGGGCGACGCAGTTCTTC. Filled out from reference TRBV7-3 and TRBJ2-1, the complete variable domain reads GAGVSQTPSNKVTEKGKYVELRCDPISGHTALYWYRQSLGQGPEFLIYFQGTGAADDSGLPNDRFFAVRPEGSVSTLKIQRTERGDSAVYLCASSSSGATQFFGPGTRLTVL.

The rearrangement joins TRBV30 to TRBJ2-2; D is possibly TRBD1 (6 bases). The ends were cut back, 4 bases at V and 5 bases at J, with 11 bases in the middle. The V gene's germline CDR1 is GTSNPN and CDR2 SVGIG (reference sequence). CDR3 size: 13 residues. The CDR3 loop is CAWINTGTGELFF. Written as DNA, the CDR3 is TGTGCCTGGATTAATACAGGGACCGGGGAGCTGTTTTTT. Supplemented by reference TRBV30 and TRBJ2-2, the full variable domain reads SQTIHQWPATLVQPVGSPLSLECTVEGTSNPNLYWYRQAAGRGLQLLFYSVGIGQISSEVPQNLSASRPQDRQFILSSKKLLLSDSGFYLCAWINTGTGELFFGEGSRLTVL.

V usage is TRBV30 and J usage is TRBJ1-5; no definite D call. The CDR3 is 13 amino acids. CDR1 is GTSNPN, CDR2 SVGIG, per germline (reference sequence). V lost 1 base, J lost 10 bases, and 14 bases lay in between. The CDR3 DNA reads as TGTGCCTGGAGTGAGAACCTTTCTGGACCCCAGCATTTT. Translation gives CAWSENLSGPQHF.

The chain carries TRBV13 and TRBJ2-7; TRBD1 is a possible D gene (6 bases). V gave up 0 bases and J gave up 3 bases, with 12 bases separating them. Germline V gene sequence: CDR1 PRHDT, CDR2 FYEKMQ (reference sequence). This CDR3 is 15 amino acids long. Written as DNA, the CDR3 is TGTGCCAGCAGCTTAGGCAGGCAGGGGCACTACGAGCAGTACTTC. Protein product: CASSLGRQGHYEQYF.

V and J are TRBV10-3 and TRBJ2-2; D may be TRBD2 (6 bases). V lost 4 bases and J lost 0, with 9 bases in between. Germline CDR1 and CDR2: ENHRY and SYGVKD. CDR3 length equals 15 residues. The CDR3 DNA is TGTGCCATCAGTGCGGGGGTCGCGAACACCGGGGAGCTGTTTTTT. Protein sequence: CAISAGVANTGELFF.

The chain combines TRBV9 with TRBJ2-2, with TRBD2 matching 9 bases. The CDR3 spans 17 residues. The V gene's germline CDR1 is SGDLS and CDR2 YYNGEE. The V and J ends lost 1 base and 1 base, in that order; junction bases with no gene match: 5. The CDR3 is CASSVQRLAENTGELFF. CDR3 nucleotide sequence: TGTGCCAGCAGCGTACAGCGACTAGCGGAGAACACCGGGGAGCTGTTTTTT.

The V call is TRBV7-2, the J call TRBJ2-1, with 8 bases matching TRBD2. CDR3 length: 15 amino acids. V trimming: 4 bases; J trimming: 7 bases; junction bases outside the gene matches: 9. Germline values: CDR1 SGHTA, CDR2 FQGNSA. CDR3: CASSSGLAGGNEQFF. CDR3 DNA sequence: TGTGCCAGCAGCTCCGGACTAGCTGGGGGGAATGAGCAGTTCTTC.

The V and J genes are TRBV19 and TRBJ1-6, with D perhaps matching TRBD1 (5 bases). Trimming took 7 bases from V and 8 from J, leaving 18 bases between them. The length of the CDR3 is 15 residues. CDR1 is LNHDA and CDR2 is SQIVND in the germline V gene (reference sequence). The CDR3 nucleotides read TGTGCCAGTACCCCCGGGACGAGAGGCCATTCACCCCTCCACTTT. It codes for CASTPGTRGHSPLHF.

The chain is built from TRBV5-4 and TRBJ1-1; maybe TRBD1 (6 bases). CDR3 length: 16 residues. V was trimmed by 1 base and J by 0 bases, leaving 13 bases between them. Germline loops: CDR1 SGHNT, CDR2 YYREEE (reference sequence). The chain's CDR3 is CASSLSRGGMNTEAFF. DNA for the CDR3: TGTGCCAGCAGCTTGTCCAGGGGAGGGATGAACACTGAAGCTTTCTTT.

The rearrangement links TRBV28 to TRBJ2-2; D is possibly TRBD1 or TRBD2 (5 bases each). Germline CDR1 reads MDHEN; CDR2 reads SYDVKM. Trimming removed 3 bases at V and 6 bases at J, with 20 bases between. The CDR3 runs 17 residues. The CDR3 sequence: CASSFGGPEGLAGELFF. As DNA, the CDR3 is TGTGCCAGCAGTTTTGGGGGACCCGAGGGGCTGGCCGGGGAGCTGTTTTTT.

The chain employs TRBV30 and TRBJ1-2, with D tentatively TRBD1 (6 bases). The germline CDR1 and CDR2 sequences are GTSNPN and SVGIG (reference sequence). The ends were cut back, 1 base at V and 4 bases at J, with 10 bases in the middle. The CDR3 has 13 residues. The CDR3 region is CAWSGQDRYGYTF. Here the CDR3 DNA reads TGTGCCTGGAGTGGACAGGACCGCTATGGCTACACCTTC.

This CDR3 is CASMTGPSGANVLTF. The CDR3 nucleotides read TGCGCCAGCATGACAGGTCCCTCTGGGGCCAACGTCCTGACTTTC. The V gene is TRBV10-1, the J gene TRBJ2-6; TRBD1 is a possible D gene (6 bases). Germline lookup yields CDR1 WNHNN and CDR2 SYGVQD (reference sequence). This CDR3 is built from 15 residues. The V gene lost 7 bases and the J gene lost 0 bases, with 10 bases spanning the gap.

This chain connects TRBV6-6 to TRBJ1-5; D uncertain. The CDR3 is 12 residues long. Trimming stripped 1 base from V and 9 bases from J, with 7 bases between. The V gene's germline CDR1 is MNHNY and CDR2 SVGAGI (reference sequence). CDR3 DNA: TGTGCCAGCAGTTACTTAGGGTGGCCCCAGCATTTT. It translates to CASSYLGWPQHF.

The chain carries TRBV18 and TRBJ2-3; 12 nucleotides agree with TRBD2. The V segment lost 2 bases and the J segment 5 bases; nucleotides outside the gene matches: 8. From germline, CDR1 is KGHSH and CDR2 LQKENI. This CDR3 region has 17 residues. CDR3 sequence: CASSPAATSGGGDTQYF. The DNA of the CDR3 is TGTGCCAGCTCACCAGCCGCGACTAGCGGGGGCGGAGATACGCAGTATTTT.

The chain links TRBV4-2 to TRBJ1-2; D is unclear. The CDR3 sequence is 16 residues long. CDR1 is LGHNA, CDR2 YNFKEQ, per germline. V shed 1 base and J shed 0 bases, with 12 bases lying between them. The CDR3 DNA sequence: TGTGCCAGCAGCCAAGTGGTCATCCCAGCTAACTATGGCTACACCTTC. As protein: CASSQVVIPANYGYTF.